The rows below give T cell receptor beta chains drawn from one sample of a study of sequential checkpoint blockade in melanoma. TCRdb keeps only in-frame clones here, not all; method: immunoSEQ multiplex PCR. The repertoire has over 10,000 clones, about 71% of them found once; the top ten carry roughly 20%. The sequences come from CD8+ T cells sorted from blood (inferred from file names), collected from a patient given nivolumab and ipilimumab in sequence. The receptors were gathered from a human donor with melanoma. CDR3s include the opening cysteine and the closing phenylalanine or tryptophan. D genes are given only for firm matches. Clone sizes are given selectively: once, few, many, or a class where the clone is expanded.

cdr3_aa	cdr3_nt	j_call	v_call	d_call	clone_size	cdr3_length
CASSHRTGAAEAFF	TGTGCCAGCAGTCATCGGACAGGGGCGGCTGAAGCTTTCTTT	TRBJ1-1	TRBV6-5	TRBD1	-	14
CASTPFTGSPDGYTF	TGTGCCAGTACTCCTTTTACAGGGTCCCCCGATGGCTACACCTTC	TRBJ1-2	TRBV19	-	-	15
CASSQYMEGTEAFF	TGTGCCAGCAGTCAATACATGGAGGGCACTGAAGCTTTCTTT	TRBJ1-1	TRBV27	-	-	14
CASSGVIGGNTIYF	TGTGCCAGCTCAGGGGTAATTGGGGGAAACACCATATATTTT	TRBJ1-3	TRBV6-4	-	-	14
CASRYGGAEQYF	TGTGCCAGCCGCTATGGGGGGGCGGAGCAGTACTTC	TRBJ2-7	TRBV5-5	-	-	12
CASSSRFWSYEQYF	TGTGCCAGCAGTTCGAGGTTTTGGTCCTACGAGCAGTACTTC	TRBJ2-7	TRBV6-5	-	-	14
CASGPGGTSIGAFF	TGTGCCAGCGGTCCAGGGGGGACCTCTATTGGGGCTTTCTTT	TRBJ1-1	TRBV9	TRBD1	-	14
CASSPSAGGGITDTQYF	TGTGCCAGCAGCCCCTCTGCTGGCGGGGGGATCACAGATACGCAGTATTTT	TRBJ2-3	TRBV14	TRBD2	once	17
CASSPTTGYTDTQYF	TGCGCCAGCAGCCCTACGACAGGATACACAGATACGCAGTATTTT	TRBJ2-3	TRBV4-3	-	-	15
CAWSLQGNTEAFF	TGTGCCTGGAGTCTCCAGGGGAACACTGAAGCTTTCTTT	TRBJ1-1	TRBV30	-	-	13
CASSVGGLAYNEQFF	TGTGCCAGCAGCGTAGGTGGACTAGCATACAATGAGCAGTTCTTC	TRBJ2-1	TRBV9	TRBD2	-	15
CASSQDLGTRGGLSDTQYF	TGCGCCAGCAGCCAAGATCTGGGCACCCGGGGGGGGCTATCAGATACGCAGTATTTT	TRBJ2-3	TRBV4-3	TRBD2	once	19
CASSPKKGQTYEQYF	TGTGCCAGCAGCCCAAAGAAAGGACAAACCTACGAGCAGTACTTC	TRBJ2-7	TRBV7-9	-	large	15
CASSVRDTGIYNEQFF	TGCGCCAGCAGTGTCCGGGACACTGGCATATACAATGAGCAGTTCTTC	TRBJ2-1	TRBV10-1	-	once	16
CASSLSGGMDTQYF	TGTGCCAGCAGTCTCAGCGGGGGCATGGATACGCAGTATTTT	TRBJ2-3	TRBV6-5	TRBD2	-	14
CASSLGSSGRAVDTQYF	TGTGCCAGCAGCTTGGGGTCTAGCGGGAGGGCCGTAGATACGCAGTATTTT	TRBJ2-3	TRBV5-5	TRBD2	-	17
CASSLLGLGHEQFF	TGTGCCAGCAGCTTGCTGGGACTGGGGCATGAGCAGTTCTTC	TRBJ2-1	TRBV7-2	-	-	14
CASSPGGWEKLFF	TGTGCCAGCTCACCTGGGGGCTGGGAAAAACTGTTTTTT	TRBJ1-4	TRBV18	-	-	13
CASSLDASAGGYNEQFF	TGTGCCAGCAGCTTGGACGCATCAGCGGGGGGCTACAATGAGCAGTTCTTC	TRBJ2-1	TRBV5-4	TRBD2	once	17
CASSFGGPDEQYF	TGTGCCAGCAGCTTCGGAGGGCCGGACGAGCAGTACTTC	TRBJ2-7	TRBV5-3	-	-	13
CASSGRDFGFGEKLFF	TGTGCCAGCAGTGGCCGGGACTTTGGCTTTGGTGAAAAACTGTTTTTT	TRBJ1-4	TRBV6-1	-	-	16
CASSERRGQGNYGYTF	TGTGCCAGCAGTGAACGGCGGGGACAGGGGAACTATGGCTACACCTTC	TRBJ1-2	TRBV6-1	TRBD1	-	16
CASSDQGAPRTGELFF	TGTGCCAGCAGTGACCAGGGTGCCCCTCGGACCGGGGAGCTGTTTTTT	TRBJ2-2	TRBV25-1	-	-	16